The present entry profiles one TCR beta chain with its context. PCR used 60 Vbeta primers and 13 Jbeta primers. Profiling relied on immunoSEQ multiplex PCR, and the TCRdb table lists in-frame clones only, not all of them. This repertoire shows over 200,000 clones, over 75% found once; its top ten account for roughly 1.3%. This specimen comes from a study of cytomegalovirus exposure and HLA in healthy donors. Germline values: CDR1 MNHEY, CDR2 SMNVEV (reference sequence). The junction had 6 bases not matched to a gene; V was cut back by 3 bases and J by 1 base. The CDR3 spans 17 residues. Sequencing used PBMCs. The chain couples TRBV27 to TRBJ2-3, with 11 nucleotides matching TRBD1. This TCR was recovered from a human donor in good health. The CDR3 nucleotides are TGTGCCAGCAGTTTGAGGACAGGGGGCGCGGGCACAGATACGCAGTATTTT. This encodes CASSLRTGGAGTDTQYF.